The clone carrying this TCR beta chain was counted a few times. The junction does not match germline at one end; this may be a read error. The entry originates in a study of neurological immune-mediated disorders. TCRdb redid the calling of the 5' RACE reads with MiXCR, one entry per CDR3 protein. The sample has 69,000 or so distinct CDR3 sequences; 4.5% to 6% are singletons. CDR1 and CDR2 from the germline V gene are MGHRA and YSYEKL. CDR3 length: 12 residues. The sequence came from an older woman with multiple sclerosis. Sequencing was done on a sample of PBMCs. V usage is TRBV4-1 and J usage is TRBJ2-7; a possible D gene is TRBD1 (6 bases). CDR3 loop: CDSSKQGYEQYF. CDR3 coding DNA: TGCGACAGCAGCAAACAGGGCTACGAGCAGTACTTC.